The sequence of this T cell receptor (beta chain) was determined in a study of TIL therapy for anti-PD-1-resistant metastatic lung cancer. Study context: Progressing patients received lymphodepletion, expanded TIL infusion and IL-2. Tumors had a median PD-L1 proportion score of about 6%.

The immunoSEQ assay was v3. Survey-level samples got 2 million or so read pairs; deep-level samples got 5-6 million. The method was immunoSEQ multiplex PCR; TCRdb's version includes in-frame clones alone and lacks a portion of them. The repertoire consists of around 59,000 clones, with roughly 66% occurring once and the leading ten covering roughly 7.2%. This clone was seen just once. Noted time point: pre-treatment sample, taken before nivolumab and TIL therapy. Stage 4 NSCLC adults joined between October 2017 and 2020. The V gene's germline CDR1 is LNHNV and CDR2 YYDKDF (reference sequence). This CDR3 is built from 15 residues. V was clipped by 1 base and J by 4 bases; unmatched bases: 4.

The origin of this receptor is a person between 25 and 79 years old with non-small cell lung cancer. V gene TRBV15 combines with J gene TRBJ2-3; 8 bases are shared with TRBD2. Here the sequenced sample was blood, taken at baseline. The CDR3 protein is CATSRVAGGADTQYF. The DNA of the CDR3 is TGTGCCACCAGCAGAGTTGCGGGGGGAGCAGATACGCAGTATTTT.